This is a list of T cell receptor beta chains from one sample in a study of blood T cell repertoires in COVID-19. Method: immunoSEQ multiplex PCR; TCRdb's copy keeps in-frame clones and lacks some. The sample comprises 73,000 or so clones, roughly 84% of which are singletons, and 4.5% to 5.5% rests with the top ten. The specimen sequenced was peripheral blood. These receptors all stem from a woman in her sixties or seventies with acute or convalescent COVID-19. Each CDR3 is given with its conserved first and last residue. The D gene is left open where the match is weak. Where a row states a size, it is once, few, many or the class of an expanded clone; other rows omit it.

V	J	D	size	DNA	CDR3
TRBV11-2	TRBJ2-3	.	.	TGTGCCAGCAGCTGGCGGGGACCCGAAGTTAGGCGCGATACGCAGTATTTT	CASSWRGPEVRRDTQYF
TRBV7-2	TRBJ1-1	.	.	TGTGCCAGCAGCCCTGGACTCAAGAACACTGAAGCTTTCTTT	CASSPGLKNTEAFF
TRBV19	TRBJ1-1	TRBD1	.	TGTGCCAGTACCGGACAGGGGAACACTGAAGCTTTCTTT	CASTGQGNTEAFF
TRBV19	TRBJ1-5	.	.	TGTGCCAGTAGGGGGAGGGGCAATCAGCCCCAGCATTTT	CASRGRGNQPQHF
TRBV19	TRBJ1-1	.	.	TGTGCCAGTAGTATAATTTCGGGAAACACTGAAGCTTTCTTT	CASSIISGNTEAFF
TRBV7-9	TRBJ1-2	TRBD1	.	TGTGCCAGCAGCTCTTATTTAGGGGGCGCGGCCGGCTACACCTTC	CASSSYLGGAAGYTF
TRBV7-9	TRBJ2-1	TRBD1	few	TGTGCCAGCAGCCCCTACCGTCCCCGACCGACAGGGCCAGGTAATGAGCAGTTCTTC	CASSPYRPRPTGPGNEQFF
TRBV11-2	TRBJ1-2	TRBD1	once	TGTGCCAGCAGCTTAGCAGGGGGCGACAACTATGGCTACACCTTC	CASSLAGGDNYGYTF
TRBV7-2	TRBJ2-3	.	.	TGTGCCAGCAGCTTAATGCAGGCAGATACGCAGTATTTT	CASSLMQADTQYF
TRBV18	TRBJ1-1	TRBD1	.	TGTGCCAGCTCACCTATGACGCAGGGGGCAAGCACTGAAGCTTTCTTT	CASSPMTQGASTEAFF
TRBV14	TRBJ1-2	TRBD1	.	TGTGCCAGCAGCCAAGTCGACAGGGGAGGGTATGGCTACACCTTC	CASSQVDRGGYGYTF
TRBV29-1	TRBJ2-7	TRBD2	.	TGCAGCGTCGGGGGACTAGCGGGGGTCGCCTACGAGCAGTACTTC	CSVGGLAGVAYEQYF
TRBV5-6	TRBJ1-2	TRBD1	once	TGTGCCAGCAGCTCTGGGACAGTTATTTGGAACTATGGCTACACCTTC	CASSSGTVIWNYGYTF
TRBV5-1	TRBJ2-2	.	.	TGCGCCAGCACGCTCACCCTAGCGAAGGACACCGGGGAGCTGTTTTTT	CASTLTLAKDTGELFF
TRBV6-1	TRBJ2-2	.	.	TGTGCCAGCAGTGAATATGAGATCGGGGAGCTGTTTTTT	CASSEYEIGELFF
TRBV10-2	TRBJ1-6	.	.	TGCGCCAGCACCCCGGGGGGGGGACCCTATAATTCACCCCTCCACTTT	CASTPGGGPYNSPLHF
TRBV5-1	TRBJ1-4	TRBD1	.	TGCGCCAGCAGCCCCGGGACAGGGCGAGAAAAACTGTTTTTT	CASSPGTGREKLFF
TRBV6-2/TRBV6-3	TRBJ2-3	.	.	TGTGCCAGCAGTGTCGGGACTGGGACAGATACGCAGTATTTT	CASSVGTGTDTQYF
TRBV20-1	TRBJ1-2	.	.	TGCAGTGCTAGTGATCCAGGGAGGAGGGCTGGCTACACCTTC	CSASDPGRRAGYTF
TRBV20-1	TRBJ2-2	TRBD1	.	TGCAGTGCTAGTCACAGGGGATACACCGGGGAGCTGTTTTTT	CSASHRGYTGELFF
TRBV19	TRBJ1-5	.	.	TGTGCCAGTAGACAGGGCTATAGCAATCAGCCCCAGCATTTT	CASRQGYSNQPQHF
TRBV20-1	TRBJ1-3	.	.	TGCAGTGCTAGTCCCAAGGGGGGGAGCTTTTTCTCTGGAAACACCATATATTTT	CSASPKGGSFFSGNTIYF
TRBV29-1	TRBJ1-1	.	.	TGCAGCGTTGTCGGGACTGCCACTGAAGCTTTCTTT	CSVVGTATEAFF
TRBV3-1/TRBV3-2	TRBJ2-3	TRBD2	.	TGTGCCAGCAGCCAAGATAAGGCTAGCGGGGGGCGGGCAGATACGCAGTATTTT	CASSQDKASGGRADTQYF
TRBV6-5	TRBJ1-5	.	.	TGTGCCAGCAGCCACACAGAGAACAATCAGCCCCAGCATTTT	CASSHTENNQPQHF
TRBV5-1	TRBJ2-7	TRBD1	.	TGCGCCAGCAGAACGACCCGGACAGGACAACTGGGGGAGCAGTACTTC	CASRTTRTGQLGEQYF
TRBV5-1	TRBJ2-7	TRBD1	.	TGCGCCAGCAGCTTGGCACAGGGGGCCAGGAACGAGCAGTACTTC	CASSLAQGARNEQYF
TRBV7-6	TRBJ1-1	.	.	TGTGCCAGCAGCTCCTACGGGGGGCGCGCTGAAGCTTTCTTT	CASSSYGGRAEAFF
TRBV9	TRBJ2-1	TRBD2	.	TGTGCCAGCAGCAGCTCCGGGACTAGCGGGGCTGAGCAGTTCTTC	CASSSSGTSGAEQFF
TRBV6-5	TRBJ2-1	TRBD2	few	TGTGCCAGCAGCCAGAGCGGGGCCTACAATGAGCAGTTCTTC	CASSQSGAYNEQFF
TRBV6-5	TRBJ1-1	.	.	TGTGCCAGCAGCGGCGTCGACAGAATGAACACTGAAGCTTTCTTT	CASSGVDRMNTEAFF
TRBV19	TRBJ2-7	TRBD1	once	TGTGCCAGTAGCGTGGACAGGGGAAGCGAGCAGTACTTC	CASSVDRGSEQYF
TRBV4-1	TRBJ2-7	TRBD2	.	TGCGCCAGCAGCCCGTGGGCGGGGGGGGCCAAGAACGAGCAGTACTTC	CASSPWAGGAKNEQYF
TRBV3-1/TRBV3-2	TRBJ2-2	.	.	TGTGCCAGCAGCCAAGGAAGGGGTACCGGGGAGCTGTTTTTT	CASSQGRGTGELFF
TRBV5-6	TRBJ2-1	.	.	TGTGCCAGCACCGCCCAGGCGAGCTCCTACAATGAGCAGTTCTTC	CASTAQASSYNEQFF
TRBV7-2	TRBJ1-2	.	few	TGTGCCAGCAGCTCCCCCCAGGGGCCGAACTATGGCTACACCTTC	CASSSPQGPNYGYTF
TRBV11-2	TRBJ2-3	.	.	TGTGCCAGCAGTTCGGCGGGCTTGGTTCATACGCAGTATTTT	CASSSAGLVHTQYF
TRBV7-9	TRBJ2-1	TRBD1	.	TGTGCCAGCAGCCGCGGGACAGGGGGAAATGAGCAGTTCTTC	CASSRGTGGNEQFF
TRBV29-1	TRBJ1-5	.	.	TGCAGCGTTTCCAGGGCCAATCAGCCCCAGCATTTT	CSVSRANQPQHF
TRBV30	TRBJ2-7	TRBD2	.	TGTGCCTGGAGTGTGGGAGACGGGGGGAGCTACGAGCAGTACTTC	CAWSVGDGGSYEQYF
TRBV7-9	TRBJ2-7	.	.	TGTGCCAGCAGCCGACAGGGGAGGGACGAGCAGTACTTC	CASSRQGRDEQYF
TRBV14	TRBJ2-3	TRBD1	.	TGTGCCAGCAGCCAGCGGACAGGGAGGAGCACAGATACGCAGTATTTT	CASSQRTGRSTDTQYF
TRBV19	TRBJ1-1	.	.	TGTGCCAGTAGTATTAAGAACACTGAAGCTTTCTTT	CASSIKNTEAFF
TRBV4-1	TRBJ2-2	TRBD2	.	TGCGCCACCGGGGGGCTAGCGGGGACCGGGGAGCTGTTTTTT	CATGGLAGTGELFF
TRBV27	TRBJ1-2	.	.	TGTGCCAGCAGTCTAGAGTATAACTATGGCTACACCTTC	CASSLEYNYGYTF
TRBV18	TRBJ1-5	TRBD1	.	TGTGCCAGCTCGCCGACAGGGGGCGGCAATCAGCCCCAGCATTTT	CASSPTGGGNQPQHF
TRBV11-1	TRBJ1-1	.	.	TGTGCCAGCAGCTTAGGCCGGTTGAACACTGAAGCTTTCTTT	CASSLGRLNTEAFF
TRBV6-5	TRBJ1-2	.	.	TGTGCCAGCACGCACAGGGAAACGCGTGGCTACACCTTC	CASTHRETRGYTF
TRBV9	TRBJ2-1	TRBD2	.	TGTGCCAGCAGCGTAGACGGGGGGAGCTCCTACAATGAGCAGTTCTTC	CASSVDGGSSYNEQFF
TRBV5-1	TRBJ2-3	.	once	TGCGCCAGCAGCCAAGCCTCTGGATCCCGTGGAGGCACAGATACGCAGTATTTT	CASSQASGSRGGTDTQYF
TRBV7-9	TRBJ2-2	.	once	TGTGCCAGCAGCCTCAGATCAGGGAACACCGGGGAGCTGTTTTTT	CASSLRSGNTGELFF
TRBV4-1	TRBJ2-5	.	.	TGCGCCAGCAGCCAAGTCGGTAGCAAAAAGACCCAGTACTTC	CASSQVGSKKTQYF
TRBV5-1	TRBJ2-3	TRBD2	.	TGCGCCAGCAGCTCCTCGACTAGCGGGGGGCCCCTCGATACGCAGTATTTT	CASSSSTSGGPLDTQYF
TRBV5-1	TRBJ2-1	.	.	TGCGCCAGCAGCTTGGCGGGATACTACAATGAGCAGTTCTTC	CASSLAGYYNEQFF
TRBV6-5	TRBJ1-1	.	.	TGTGCCAGCAGTTACTCCTCGGGAATGAACACTGAAGCTTTCTTT	CASSYSSGMNTEAFF